Each of the 31 T cell receptor beta chains below was sequenced from the same sample in a study of blood T cell repertoires in COVID-19. The assay was immunoSEQ multiplex PCR, and TCRdb's table has in-frame clones only and misses some. Here the sample spans roughly 160,000 clones, roughly four fifths being singletons. Sequencing used peripheral blood. The receptors were gathered from an elderly woman with acute or convalescent COVID-19.

V gene TRBV6-5 combines with J gene TRBJ2-7; D may be TRBD2 (7 bases). The CDR3 runs 15 residues. CDR1 and CDR2 from the germline V gene are MNHEY and SVGAGI. Trimming pared 8 bases from V and 6 bases from J, leaving 23 bases between. The CDR3 sequence: CASGRGGALKSEQYF. Here the CDR3 DNA reads TGTGCCAGCGGTAGGGGGGGGGCTTTAAAGAGCGAGCAGTACTTC.

The rearrangement links TRBV4-2 to TRBJ2-3; no reliable D call. The germline V and J ends were trimmed by 4 bases and 6 bases, with 8 bases remaining between them. The CDR3 is made up of 12 amino acids. Germline CDR1 is LGHNA and CDR2 is YNFKEQ. The CDR3 coding sequence is TGTGCCAGCAGCCCTCCAGCGGATACGCAGTATTTT. Its translation is CASSPPADTQYF.

The V call is TRBV29-1, the J call TRBJ2-4; D uncertain. Germline lookup yields CDR1 SQVTM and CDR2 ANQGSEA. Between the trimmed V and J ends, which lost 6 bases and 2 bases, there was a span of 17 bases. The CDR3 sequence is 15 residues long. This CDR3 reads CSVETPTMTKNIQYF. CDR3 sequence (DNA): TGCAGCGTAGAGACACCTACCATGACCAAAAACATTCAGTACTTC.

This chain uses TRBV7-2 with TRBJ2-5, with TRBD2 as a possible D gene (5 bases). Trimming removed 0 bases at V and 2 bases at J, with 10 bases between. The CDR3 covers 15 residues. From germline, CDR1 is SGHTA and CDR2 FQGNSA. The CDR3 region is CASSLASGVQETQYF. CDR3 coding DNA: TGTGCCAGCAGCTTAGCGTCCGGGGTACAAGAGACCCAGTACTTC.

This clone was seen more than once but under ten times. The V and J genes are TRBV5-8 and TRBJ1-5, with a tentative D call TRBD1 (5 bases). CDR3 length: 13 amino acids. V was trimmed by 5 bases and J by 3 bases, leaving 9 bases between them. From germline, CDR1 is SGHTS and CDR2 YDEGEE. The CDR3 sequence: CASRGAPNQPQHF. CDR3 DNA sequence: TGTGCCAGCAGAGGGGCACCCAATCAGCCCCAGCATTTT. Supplemented by reference TRBV5-8 and TRBJ1-5, the full variable domain reads EAGVTQSPTHLIKTRGQQATLRCSPISGHTSVYWYQQALGLGLQFLLWYDEGEERNRGNFPPRFSGRQFPNYSSELNVNALELEDSALYLCASRGAPNQPQHFGDGTRLSIL.

The J gene is TRBJ1-2, the V gene TRBV30; 9 nucleotides match TRBD1. The CDR3 contains 18 residues. The germline CDR1 and CDR2 sequences are GTSNPN and SVGIG (reference sequence). Trimming at V came to 1 base and at J to 4 bases, leaving 16 bases not matched to a gene. The CDR3 is CAWSAERTGALLPYGYTF. CDR3 DNA sequence: TGTGCCTGGAGTGCCGAAAGGACAGGGGCTCTACTACCCTATGGCTACACCTTC.

This rearrangement joins TRBV18 to TRBJ2-6; D is perhaps TRBD2 (5 bases). V lost 6 bases to trimming and J lost 2 bases, with 11 bases between them. The CDR3 has 15 amino acids. Germline CDR1 is KGHSH and CDR2 is LQKENI. CDR3 sequence (DNA): TGTGCCAGCTCTTCGACCGGGGCTGGGGCCAACGTCCTGACTTTC. Protein product: CASSSTGAGANVLTF. Together with reference TRBV18 and TRBJ2-6, the CDR3 gives the full variable domain: NAGVMQNPRHLVRRRGQEARLRCSPMKGHSHVYWYRQLPEEGLKFMVYLQKENIIDESGMPKERFSAEFPKEGPSILRIQQVVRGDSAAYFCASSSTGAGANVLTFGAGSRLTVL.

This chain joins TRBV2 and TRBJ2-6; weak D call: TRBD1 (5 bases). Deletions cut 1 base from V and 12 bases from J, with 16 bases between. Germline V gene lookup returns CDR1 SNHLY and CDR2 FYNNEI. The CDR3 runs 15 residues. CDR3 region: CASSEDRGHGVVLTF. For the CDR3, the DNA is TGTGCCAGCAGTGAAGACCGCGGACACGGTGTCGTCCTGACTTTC.

The V and J genes are TRBV9 and TRBJ1-5, with D hard to call. This CDR3 is built from 14 residues. V was shortened by 3 bases and J by 3 bases, with 10 bases between the two germline ends. Germline CDR1 reads SGDLS; CDR2 reads YYNGEE. CDR3 nucleotide sequence: TGTGCCAGCAGCGAAACCGGGAACAATCAGCCCCAGCATTTT. Translation gives CASSETGNNQPQHF. Looking up the rest from reference TRBV9 and TRBJ1-5 gives the full variable domain: DSGVTQTPKHLITATGQRVTLRCSPRSGDLSVYWYQQSLDQGLQFLIQYYNGEERAKGNILERFSAQQFPDLHSELNLSSLELGDSALYFCASSETGNNQPQHFGDGTRLSIL.

This chain joins TRBV9 and TRBJ2-1, with D perhaps matching TRBD2 (5 bases). The germline V gene has CDR1 SGDLS and CDR2 YYNGEE. Trimming shortened V by 0 bases and J by 9 bases, and 10 bases separated the two germline ends. This CDR3 spans 13 amino acids. This CDR3 is CASSVGSRGEQFF. DNA of the CDR3: TGTGCCAGCAGCGTAGGATCCCGGGGTGAGCAGTTCTTC.

This clone came up many times. This chain joins TRBV7-2 and TRBJ2-4; TRBD1 might be the D (5 bases). The V gene's germline CDR1 is SGHTA and CDR2 FQGNSA. There are 16 residues in the CDR3. Trimming took off 4 bases at V and 3 bases at J, with 16 bases between the two ends. CDR3: CASSSLGDKGKNIQYF. The CDR3 DNA reads as TGTGCCAGCAGCTCCCTAGGGGATAAGGGCAAAAACATTCAGTACTTC.

V is TRBV27 and J is TRBJ2-7; D is perhaps TRBD2 (5 bases). Trimming pared 7 bases from V and 7 bases from J, leaving 23 bases between. The CDR3 has 15 amino acids. From germline, CDR1 is MNHEY and CDR2 SMNVEV (reference sequence). CDR3 region: CASTHNERRRWEQYF. The CDR3 DNA reads TGTGCCAGCACCCACAACGAACGACGGAGGTGGGAGCAGTACTTC.

The chain uses TRBV15 and TRBJ1-2, with no clear D. The length of the CDR3 is 14 residues. Germline loops: CDR1 LNHNV, CDR2 YYDKDF (reference sequence). V lost 5 bases, J lost 4 bases, and 14 bases lay in between. CDR3 sequence reads: CATSQEGVSYGYTF. The CDR3 DNA sequence: TGTGCCACCAGCCAGGAGGGAGTCAGCTATGGCTACACCTTC.

CDR3 in amino acids: CASSSAAHGQGQNQPQHF. The CDR3 DNA follows: TGTGCCAGCAGCTCTGCTGCACACGGGCAGGGGCAAAATCAGCCCCAGCATTTT. The rearrangement joins TRBV5-5 to TRBJ1-5; D is possibly TRBD1 (6 bases). Trimming stripped 3 bases from V and 4 bases from J, with 23 bases between. The CDR3 is 18 residues long. CDR1 SGHKS and CDR2 YYEKEE come from the germline V gene (reference sequence).

This chain connects TRBV19 to TRBJ2-1, with D tentatively TRBD2 (5 bases). Germline V gene sequence: CDR1 LNHDA, CDR2 SQIVND (reference sequence). The CDR3 loop spans 13 amino acids. Trimming shortened V by 0 bases and J by 7 bases, and 7 bases separated the two germline ends. The DNA of the CDR3 is TGTGCCAGTAGTATAGATACGGGGAATGAGCAGTTCTTC. Its protein is CASSIDTGNEQFF.

The chain joins TRBV6-5 to TRBJ1-1; D is undetermined. The CDR3 runs to 11 residues. Germline values: CDR1 MNHEY, CDR2 SVGAGI. V was shortened by 9 bases and J by 10 bases, with 15 bases between the two germline ends. CDR3 amino acids: CASYYYEGAFF. Written as DNA, the CDR3 is TGTGCCAGTTACTACTATGAGGGAGCTTTCTTT.

This clone was found once. The chain recombines TRBV5-1 with TRBJ1-6; D not resolved. This CDR3 contains 15 residues. V was pared by 0 bases and J by 5 bases, with 9 bases between. Germline V lookup: CDR1 SGHRS, CDR2 YFSETQ. This CDR3 is CASSLAQVDNSPLHF. CDR3 in DNA: TGCGCCAGCAGCTTGGCGCAGGTTGATAATTCACCCCTCCACTTT.

J is TRBJ2-1 and V is TRBV6-5; a possible D gene is TRBD2 (5 bases). The ends were cut back, 6 bases at V and 0 bases at J, with 6 bases in the middle. The CDR3 loop spans 13 amino acids. CDR1 and CDR2 (germline): MNHEY, SVGAGI. This CDR3 is CASRTSSYNEQFF. In nucleotides, the CDR3 is TGTGCCAGCAGAACTAGCTCCTACAATGAGCAGTTCTTC.

This clone was seen once. The chain couples TRBV15 to TRBJ1-2, with a weak D call TRBD1 (6 bases). V was trimmed by 3 bases and J by 2 bases, leaving 13 bases between them. Germline V lookup: CDR1 LNHNV, CDR2 YYDKDF (reference sequence). This CDR3 is 15 amino acids long. DNA of the CDR3: TGTGCCACCAGCAGGGGGGACATTTCAAACTATGGCTACACCTTC. It codes for CATSRGDISNYGYTF.

The rearrangement joins TRBV12-3 or TRBV12-4 to TRBJ2-7; D might be TRBD1 (6 bases). V was clipped by 7 bases and J by 7 bases, with 17 bases between them. This CDR3 comprises 13 residues. The CDR3 DNA is TGTGCCAGCACCCCCTCAGGGGTAGGGGAGCAGTACTTC. This sequence encodes CASTPSGVGEQYF.

V is TRBV5-4 and J is TRBJ2-5, with 11 bases identical to TRBD2. This CDR3 has 16 residues. From germline, CDR1 is SGHNT and CDR2 YYREEE (reference sequence). The junction had 10 bases not matched to a gene; V was cut back by 4 bases and J by 5 bases. In DNA, the CDR3 is TGTGCCAGCAGCGAGGGGTTAGCGGGAGGGAGCGAGACCCAGTACTTC. Translating it yields CASSEGLAGGSETQYF.

The chain couples TRBV9 to TRBJ2-7; 11 positions match TRBD1. CDR3 length: 15 amino acids. J gave up 3 bases and V 2 bases, and 4 bases lay outside the gene matches. Germline V lookup: CDR1 SGDLS, CDR2 YYNGEE. CDR3 sequence reads: CASSVGTGGVYEQYF. For the CDR3, the DNA is TGTGCCAGCAGCGTCGGGACAGGGGGAGTCTACGAGCAGTACTTC. Variable domain in full (rest from reference TRBV9 and TRBJ2-7): DSGVTQTPKHLITATGQRVTLRCSPRSGDLSVYWYQQSLDQGLQFLIQYYNGEERAKGNILERFSAQQFPDLHSELNLSSLELGDSALYFCASSVGTGGVYEQYFGPGTRLTVT.

This rearrangement joins TRBV4-3 to TRBJ1-1; the D gene is possibly TRBD1 (6 bases). V was clipped by 4 bases and J by 1 base, with 10 bases between them. Germline loops: CDR1 LGHNA, CDR2 YSLEER. CDR3 size: 14 residues. Here the CDR3 reads CASSPGTQNTEAFF. For the CDR3, the DNA is TGCGCCAGCAGCCCCGGGACACAGAACACTGAAGCTTTCTTT.

The chain carries TRBV19 and TRBJ1-5, with 8 bases matching TRBD1. CDR1 and CDR2 (germline): LNHDA, SQIVND (reference sequence). The CDR3 runs 16 residues. Trimming cost V 5 bases and J 6 bases; bases outside gene matches: 12. CDR3 sequence (DNA): TGTGCCAGTAGTTCAGGACAGGGCGCAGGAGGTCAGCCCCAGCATTTT. Its protein product is CASSSGQGAGGQPQHF.

This clone was recorded a few times. V and J are TRBV19 and TRBJ2-4; 7 bases match TRBD1. Trimming at V came to 5 bases and at J to 5 bases, leaving 9 bases not matched to a gene. Germline loops: CDR1 LNHDA, CDR2 SQIVND (reference sequence). CDR3 length: 15 residues. The DNA of the CDR3 is TGTGCCAGTAGTGCCAGGACAGGTCTCGAAAACATTCAGTACTTC. Encoded protein: CASSARTGLENIQYF.

J is TRBJ1-2 and V is TRBV28, with 11 nucleotides matching TRBD1. In germline, CDR1 is MDHEN, CDR2 SYDVKM. After removal of 3 bases from V and 7 bases from J, the junction contained 7 bases not matched to a gene. The CDR3 spans 15 residues. The CDR3 bases are TGTGCCAGCAGTTTTCGGGGACAGGGGGTAGGTGGCTACACCTTC. This gives the protein CASSFRGQGVGGYTF.

The V and J genes are TRBV4-1 and TRBJ1-5, with D hard to call. The CDR3 runs to 13 residues. The V gene lost 1 base and the J gene lost 7 bases, with 8 bases spanning the gap. The germline gives CDR1 MGHRA, CDR2 YSYEKL. The CDR3 spells CASSQVYFQPQHF. CDR3 DNA: TGCGCCAGCAGCCAAGTTTATTTCCAGCCCCAGCATTTT.

The chain couples TRBV4-3 to TRBJ1-4; 8 nucleotides match TRBD1. CDR3 size: 17 residues. V lost 1 base to trimming and J lost 5 bases; unmatched junction nucleotides: 9. The V gene's germline CDR1 is LGHNA and CDR2 YSLEER. CDR3 sequence: CASSQAPTGARNEKLFF. CDR3 coding DNA: TGCGCCAGCAGCCAAGCTCCGACAGGGGCAAGAAATGAAAAACTGTTTTTT.

This clone came up once. The CDR3 nucleotides are TGCGCCAGCAGAGGACAGACCAACACCGGGGAGCTGTTTTTT. This gives the protein CASRGQTNTGELFF. J is TRBJ2-2 and V is TRBV23-1, with TRBD1 as a possible D gene (6 bases). TRBV23-1 is flagged as an ORF with uncertain function. The CDR3 totals 14 residues. Trimming took off 6 bases at V and 2 bases at J, with 10 bases between the two ends.

The V call is TRBV28, the J call TRBJ2-1; D may be TRBD1 (6 bases). Germline V gives CDR1 MDHEN, CDR2 SYDVKM. The CDR3 runs to 14 residues. V dropped 3 bases and J dropped 2 bases, with 8 bases sitting between them. CDR3: CASSFTGTYNEQFF. CDR3 DNA sequence: TGTGCCAGCAGTTTCACAGGGACCTACAATGAGCAGTTCTTC.

J is TRBJ1-6 and V is TRBV7-2; D uncertain. CDR1 and CDR2 (germline): SGHTA, FQGNSA. The length of the CDR3 is 15 residues. The V and J ends lost 1 base and 7 bases respectively, with 11 bases between them. This CDR3 is CASSLDPGLNSPLHF. The CDR3 bases are TGTGCCAGCAGCTTAGATCCAGGCTTGAATTCACCCCTCCACTTT. Variable domain in full (rest from reference TRBV7-2 and TRBJ1-6): GAGVSQSPSNKVTEKGKDVELRCDPISGHTALYWYRQSLGQGLEFLIYFQGNSAPDKSGLPSDRFSAERTGGSVSTLTIQRTQQEDSAVYLCASSLDPGLNSPLHFGNGTRLTVT.